This T cell receptor beta chain was obtained from a study of blood T cell repertoires in COVID-19. Authors' methods: Reference gene primer amplification in the assay estimated nucleated cell counts. Measured with immunoSEQ multiplex PCR; TCRdb has only the in-frame clones, and not every one. That table is the source of V, J and clone size, and D and trimming were worked out from the DNA. The sample lists some 400,000 clones, 90% occurring once. Germline CDR1 MNHEY, CDR2 SVGAGI. With V trimmed by 6 bases and J by 4 bases, 11 bases remained unmatched. The CDR3 consists of 15 residues. Sequencing used peripheral blood. This receptor was identified in a man younger than 35 with active or convalescent COVID-19. The chain combines TRBV6-5 with TRBJ2-5, with 7 bases lining up with TRBD1. CDR3: CASRRTGTEGETQYF. The CDR3 region has the DNA TGTGCCAGCAGGCGAACCGGGACAGAAGGAGAGACCCAGTACTTC.